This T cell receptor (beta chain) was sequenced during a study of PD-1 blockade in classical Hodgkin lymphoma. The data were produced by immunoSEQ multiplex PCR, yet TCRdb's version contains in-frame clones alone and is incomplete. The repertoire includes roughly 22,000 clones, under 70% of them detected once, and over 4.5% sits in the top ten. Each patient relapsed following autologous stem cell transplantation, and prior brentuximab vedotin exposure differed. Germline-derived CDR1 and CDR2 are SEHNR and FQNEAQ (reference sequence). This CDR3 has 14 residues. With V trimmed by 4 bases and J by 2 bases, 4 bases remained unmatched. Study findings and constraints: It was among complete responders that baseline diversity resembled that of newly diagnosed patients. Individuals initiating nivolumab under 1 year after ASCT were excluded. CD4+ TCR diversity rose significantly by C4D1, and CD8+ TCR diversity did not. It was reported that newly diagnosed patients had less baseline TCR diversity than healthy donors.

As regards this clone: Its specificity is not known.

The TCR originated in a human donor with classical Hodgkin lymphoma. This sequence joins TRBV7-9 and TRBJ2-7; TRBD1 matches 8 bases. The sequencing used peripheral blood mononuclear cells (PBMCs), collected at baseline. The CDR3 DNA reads TGTGCCAGCAGCTCCCGGGACAGGACCTACGAGCAGTACTTC. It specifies CASSSRDRTYEQYF.